These T cell receptor beta chains were read from a single sample in a study of control samples from healthy donors and cancer patients. The protocol was immunoSEQ multiplex PCR, while the TCRdb copy is restricted to in-frame clones and leaves out a portion. The sample yields 150,000 to 200,000 clones, roughly 94% seen once. The specimen was blood. All receptors come from a woman in her late teens or twenties in good health. Each CDR3 is given with its conserved first and last residue. D genes are given only for firm matches. Clone sizes are given selectively: once, few, many, or a class where the clone is expanded.

J	size	D	V	CDR3	DNA
TRBJ2-1	.	.	TRBV19	CASTEKAFSSSYNEQFF	TGTGCCAGTACGGAGAAGGCATTCTCGAGCTCCTACAATGAGCAGTTCTTC
TRBJ2-1	.	.	TRBV7-8	CASSLMRHEQFF	TGTGCCAGCAGCTTAATGAGGCATGAGCAGTTCTTC
TRBJ1-4	.	.	TRBV5-1	CASSLNGQGPYNEKLFF	TGCGCCAGCAGCTTAAATGGGCAGGGCCCTTATAATGAAAAACTGTTTTTT
TRBJ2-2	.	.	TRBV5-4	CASTSQGGAGELFF	TGTGCCAGCACCTCCCAGGGTGGCGCCGGGGAGCTGTTTTTT
TRBJ1-2	.	TRBD1	TRBV7-2	CASSPRDSRGYTF	TGTGCCAGCAGCCCACGGGACAGTAGGGGCTACACCTTC
TRBJ1-1	once	.	TRBV25-1	CASSGLTGNTEAFF	TGTGCCAGCAGTGGGTTAACAGGGAACACTGAAGCTTTCTTT
TRBJ2-3	.	.	TRBV5-6	CASSLASGFTDTQYF	TGTGCCAGCAGCTTGGCCTCGGGTTTCACAGATACGCAGTATTTT
TRBJ2-7	.	TRBD1	TRBV18	CASSPMPGQSDEQYF	TGTGCCAGCTCACCCATGCCGGGACAGAGCGACGAGCAGTACTTC
TRBJ1-3	.	.	TRBV9	CASSVSSGGSGNTIYF	TGTGCCAGCAGCGTAAGTAGCGGCGGCTCTGGAAACACCATATATTTT
TRBJ2-7	.	.	TRBV6-5	CASSRTVSYEQYF	TGTGCCAGCAGTAGGACTGTGTCCTACGAGCAGTACTTC